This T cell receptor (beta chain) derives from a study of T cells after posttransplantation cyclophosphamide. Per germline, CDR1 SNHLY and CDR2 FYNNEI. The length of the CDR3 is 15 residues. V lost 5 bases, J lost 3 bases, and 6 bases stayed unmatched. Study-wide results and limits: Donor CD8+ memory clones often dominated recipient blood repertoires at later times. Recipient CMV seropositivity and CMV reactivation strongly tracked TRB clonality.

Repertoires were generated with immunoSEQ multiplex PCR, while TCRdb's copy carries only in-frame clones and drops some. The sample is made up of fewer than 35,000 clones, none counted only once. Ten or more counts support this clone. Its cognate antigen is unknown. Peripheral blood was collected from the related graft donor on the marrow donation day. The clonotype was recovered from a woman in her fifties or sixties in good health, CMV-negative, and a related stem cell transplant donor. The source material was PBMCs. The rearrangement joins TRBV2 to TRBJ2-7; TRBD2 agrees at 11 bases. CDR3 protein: CASSRSGTSGYEQYF. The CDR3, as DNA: TGTGCCAGCAGTCGATCCGGGACTAGCGGCTACGAGCAGTACTTC.